This T cell receptor (beta chain) comes out of a study of cytomegalovirus exposure and HLA in healthy donors. Donors in the study were healthy people who gave bone marrow. The PCR employed 60 Vbeta primers together with 13 Jbeta primers. In the original processing: In a later analysis, approximately 80 million unique TCR beta chains included roughly 11 million shared by two or more donors. Libraries were prepared by immunoSEQ multiplex PCR; TCRdb keeps only in-frame clonotypes and omits some of them. V, J and clone size were drawn from that table, and D and trimming were deduced from the DNA. This table has over 150,000 clones, 80% appearing once. Regarding the study as a whole: Previously analyzed data showed that most TCR beta V segments were productive at a frequency of about 87% or about 30%.

This clone was picked up one time. What it recognizes is unknown. Other DNA variants within this sample encode the same CDR3. The germline V gene has CDR1 KGHSH and CDR2 LQKENI. J gave up 3 bases and V 2 bases, and 2 bases lay outside the gene matches. The CDR3 covers 14 residues. Source material: PBMCs. This sequence originates from a man between 18 and 29 years old in good health and CMV-seropositive. The V gene is TRBV18, the J gene TRBJ1-2, with 8 bases matching TRBD1. CDR3 in DNA: TGTGCCAGCTCACCAGGGACAGGAGACTATGGCTACACCTTC. This codes for CASSPGTGDYGYTF.